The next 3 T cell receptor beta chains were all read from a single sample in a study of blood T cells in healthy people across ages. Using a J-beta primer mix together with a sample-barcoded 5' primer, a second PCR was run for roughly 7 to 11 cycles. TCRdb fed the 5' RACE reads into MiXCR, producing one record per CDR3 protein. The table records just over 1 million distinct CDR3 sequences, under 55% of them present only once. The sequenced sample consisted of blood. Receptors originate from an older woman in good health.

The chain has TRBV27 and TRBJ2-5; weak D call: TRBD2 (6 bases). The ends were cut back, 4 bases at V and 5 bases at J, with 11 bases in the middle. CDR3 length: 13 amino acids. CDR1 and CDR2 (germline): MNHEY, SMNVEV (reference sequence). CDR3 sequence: CASSYTGVETQYF. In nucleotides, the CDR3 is TGTGCCAGCAGTTATACGGGGGTGGAGACCCAGTACTTC.

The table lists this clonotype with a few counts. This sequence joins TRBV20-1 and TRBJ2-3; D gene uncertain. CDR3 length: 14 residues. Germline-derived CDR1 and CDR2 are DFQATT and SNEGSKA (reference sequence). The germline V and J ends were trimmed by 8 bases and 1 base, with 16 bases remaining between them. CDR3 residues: CSRRTRMGTDTQYF. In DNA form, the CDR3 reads TGCAGTCGTCGGACGAGGATGGGCACAGATACGCAGTATTTT.

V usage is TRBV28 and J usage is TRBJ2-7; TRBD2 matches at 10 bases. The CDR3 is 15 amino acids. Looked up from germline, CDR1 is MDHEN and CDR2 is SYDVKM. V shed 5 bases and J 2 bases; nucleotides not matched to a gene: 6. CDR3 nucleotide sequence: TGTGCCAGCAGTATGGGACTAGCGTTAACCTACGAGCAGTACTTC. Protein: CASSMGLALTYEQYF. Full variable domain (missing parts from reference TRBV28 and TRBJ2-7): DVKVTQSSRYLVKRTGEKVFLECVQDMDHENMFWYRQDPGLGLRLIYFSYDVKMKEKGDIPEGYSVSREKKERFSLILESASTNQTSMYLCASSMGLALTYEQYFGPGTRLTVT.